This TCR beta chain was sequenced in a study of Graves' ophthalmopathy and Graves' hyperthyroidism. General study results and limits: With just under 90% sensitivity and about 83% specificity, a 13-signature model separated ophthalmopathy from stable hyperthyroidism.

The authors amplified TCR beta CDR3 regions, and they did so from RNA transcripts for repertoire sequencing. After a first-round RT-PCR with HTBI primers, a second-round multiplex PCR was run. TCRdb reanalysed the multiplex PCR reads using MiXCR and keeps one entry per CDR3 protein. This sample carries approximately 160,000 distinct CDR3 sequences, under 45% of them seen once, and the ten largest clones take 8% to 9.5%. Ten or more counts support this clonotype. Its antigen is unidentified. The CDR3 is made up of 13 amino acids. The J segment lost 4 bases and the V segment lost 5 bases, leaving 5 bases of the junction unmatched. Germline assignment: CDR1 LNHDA and CDR2 SQIVND (reference sequence). An approximately 10 ml volume of fresh peripheral blood provided the PBMCs.

This TCR derives from a man aged 30 to 39 with Graves' ophthalmopathy. Sequencing was performed on peripheral blood. This sequence joins TRBV19 and TRBJ2-7; 7 bases agree with TRBD2. The CDR3 sequence is CASSFSGRYEQYF. CDR3 DNA sequence: TGTGCCAGTAGTTTTAGCGGGCGGTACGAGCAGTACTTC.